This TCR beta chain was recovered during a study of blood T cell repertoires in COVID-19. Whole-study context: Acute and convalescent COVID-19 samples came from the United States, Italy and Spain. PBMCs, B-cell-depleted T cells, or T cells provided the cDNA or gDNA that made up the material.

With 3 bases clipped from V and 4 bases from J, the junction kept 8 bases outside the gene matches. CDR1 and CDR2 from the germline V gene are DFQATT and SNEGSKA (reference sequence). The CDR3 runs to 15 residues. Original processing notes: Estimation of nucleated cell counts was performed using reference gene primer amplification. Sequencing was performed with immunoSEQ multiplex PCR; in TCRdb, only in-frame clones are kept and a portion is missing. V and J calls and clone size come straight from that table; D and trimming were deduced from the DNA. The top ten hold roughly 2.4% of the sample, which has some 200,000 clones, more than 65% seen once.

The receptor was derived from a woman in her sixties with acute or convalescent COVID-19. Source material: peripheral blood. The rearrangement links TRBV20-1 to TRBJ2-3, with 9 bases lining up with TRBD2. CDR3 protein: CSASIRRGGSDTQYF. The CDR3 DNA follows: TGCAGTGCTAGTATACGGCGGGGGGGATCAGATACGCAGTATTTT.